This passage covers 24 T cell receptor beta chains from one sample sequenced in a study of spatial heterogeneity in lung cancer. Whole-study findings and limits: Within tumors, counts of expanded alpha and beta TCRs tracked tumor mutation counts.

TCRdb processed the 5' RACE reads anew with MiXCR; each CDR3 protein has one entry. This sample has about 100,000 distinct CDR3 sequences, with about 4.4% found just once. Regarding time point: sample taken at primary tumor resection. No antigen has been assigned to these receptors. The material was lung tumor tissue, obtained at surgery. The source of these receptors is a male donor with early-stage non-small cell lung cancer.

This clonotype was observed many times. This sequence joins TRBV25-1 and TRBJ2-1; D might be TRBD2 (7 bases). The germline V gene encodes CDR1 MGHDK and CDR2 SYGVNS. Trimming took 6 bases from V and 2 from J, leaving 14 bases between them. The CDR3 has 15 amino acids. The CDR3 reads CASRSGTSTYNEQFF. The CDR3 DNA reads TGTGCCAGCAGGAGCGGGACATCCACCTACAATGAGCAGTTCTTC.

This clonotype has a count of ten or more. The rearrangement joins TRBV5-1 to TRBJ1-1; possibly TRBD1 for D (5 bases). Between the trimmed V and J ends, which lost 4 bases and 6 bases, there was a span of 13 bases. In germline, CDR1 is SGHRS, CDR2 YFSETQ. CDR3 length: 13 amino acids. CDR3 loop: CASSHRGGPEAFF. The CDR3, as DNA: TGCGCCAGCAGCCACCGGGGGGGTCCTGAAGCTTTCTTT.

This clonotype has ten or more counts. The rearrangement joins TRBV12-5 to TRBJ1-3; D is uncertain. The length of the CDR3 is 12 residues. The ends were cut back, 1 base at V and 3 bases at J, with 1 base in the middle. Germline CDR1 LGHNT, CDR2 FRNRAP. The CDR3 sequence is CASGLDGNTIYF. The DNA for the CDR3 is TGTGCTAGTGGTTTGGATGGAAACACCATATATTTT.

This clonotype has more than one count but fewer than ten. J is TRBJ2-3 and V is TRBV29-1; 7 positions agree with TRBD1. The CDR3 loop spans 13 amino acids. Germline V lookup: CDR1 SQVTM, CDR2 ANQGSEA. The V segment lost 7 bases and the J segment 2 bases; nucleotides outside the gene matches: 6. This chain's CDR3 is CSDRDRNTDTQYF. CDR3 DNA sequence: TGCAGCGACAGGGACAGAAACACAGATACGCAGTATTTT.

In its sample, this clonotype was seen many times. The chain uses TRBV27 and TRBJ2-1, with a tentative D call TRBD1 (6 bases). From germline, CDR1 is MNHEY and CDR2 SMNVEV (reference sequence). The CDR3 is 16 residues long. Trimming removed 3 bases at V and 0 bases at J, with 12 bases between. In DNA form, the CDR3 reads TGTGCCAGCAGTTTGACAGGCCTACCCTCCTACAATGAGCAGTTCTTC. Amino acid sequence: CASSLTGLPSYNEQFF.

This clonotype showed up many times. Here the CDR3 reads CASSLKGVPSTDTQYF. In DNA, the CDR3 is TGTGCCAGCAGCTTAAAGGGGGTGCCGAGCACAGATACGCAGTATTTT. The chain carries TRBV7-9 and TRBJ2-3; D perhaps matches TRBD1 (6 bases). Trimming removed 2 bases at V and 0 bases at J, with 12 bases between. Germline assignment: CDR1 SEHNR and CDR2 FQNEAQ (reference sequence). The CDR3 consists of 16 residues.

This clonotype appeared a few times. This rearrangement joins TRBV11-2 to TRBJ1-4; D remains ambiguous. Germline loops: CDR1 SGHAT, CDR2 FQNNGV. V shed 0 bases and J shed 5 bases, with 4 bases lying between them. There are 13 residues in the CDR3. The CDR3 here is CASSLEHNEKLFF. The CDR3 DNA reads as TGTGCCAGCAGCTTAGAACACAATGAAAAACTGTTTTTT.

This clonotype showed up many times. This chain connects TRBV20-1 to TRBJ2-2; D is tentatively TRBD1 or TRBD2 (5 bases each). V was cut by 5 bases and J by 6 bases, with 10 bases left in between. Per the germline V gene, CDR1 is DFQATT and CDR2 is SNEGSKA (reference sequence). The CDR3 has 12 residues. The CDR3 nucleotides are TGCAGTGCTCCCGGGGACGCCGGGGAGCTGTTTTTT. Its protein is CSAPGDAGELFF.

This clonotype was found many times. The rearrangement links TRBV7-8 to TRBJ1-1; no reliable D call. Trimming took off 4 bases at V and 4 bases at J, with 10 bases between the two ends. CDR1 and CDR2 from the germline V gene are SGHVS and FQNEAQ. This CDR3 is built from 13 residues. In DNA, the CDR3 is TGTGCCAGCAGCTCCGGGAGCGGCACTGAAGCTTTCTTT. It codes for CASSSGSGTEAFF.

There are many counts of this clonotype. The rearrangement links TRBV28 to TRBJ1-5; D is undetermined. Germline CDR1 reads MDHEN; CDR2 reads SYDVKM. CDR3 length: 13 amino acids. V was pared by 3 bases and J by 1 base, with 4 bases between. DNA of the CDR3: TGTGCCAGCAGTTTCCTCAGCAATCAGCCCCAGCATTTT. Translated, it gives CASSFLSNQPQHF. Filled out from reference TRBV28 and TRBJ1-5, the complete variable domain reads DVKVTQSSRYLVKRTGEKVFLECVQDMDHENMFWYRQDPGLGLRLIYFSYDVKMKEKGDIPEGYSVSREKKERFSLILESASTNQTSMYLCASSFLSNQPQHFGDGTRLSIL.

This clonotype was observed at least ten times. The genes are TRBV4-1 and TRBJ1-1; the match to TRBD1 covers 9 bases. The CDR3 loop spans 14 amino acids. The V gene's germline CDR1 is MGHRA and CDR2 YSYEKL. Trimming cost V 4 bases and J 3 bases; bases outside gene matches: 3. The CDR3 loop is CASSPGQGHTEAFF. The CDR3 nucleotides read TGCGCCAGCAGCCCGGGACAGGGTCACACTGAAGCTTTCTTT.

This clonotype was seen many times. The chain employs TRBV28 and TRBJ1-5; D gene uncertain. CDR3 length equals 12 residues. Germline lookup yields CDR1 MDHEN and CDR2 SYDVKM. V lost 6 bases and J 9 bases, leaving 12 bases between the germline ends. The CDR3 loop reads CASSPELLPQHF. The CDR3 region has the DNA TGTGCCAGCAGCCCTGAACTACTGCCCCAGCATTTT.

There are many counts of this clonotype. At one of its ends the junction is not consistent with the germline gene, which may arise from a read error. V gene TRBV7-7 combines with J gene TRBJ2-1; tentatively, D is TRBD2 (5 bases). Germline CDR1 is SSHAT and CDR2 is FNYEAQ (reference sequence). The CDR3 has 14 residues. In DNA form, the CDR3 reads TGTGCTAGCAGCTTAGAACCCAGTGGAGGCGAGCAGTTCTTC. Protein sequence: CASSLEPSGGEQFF.

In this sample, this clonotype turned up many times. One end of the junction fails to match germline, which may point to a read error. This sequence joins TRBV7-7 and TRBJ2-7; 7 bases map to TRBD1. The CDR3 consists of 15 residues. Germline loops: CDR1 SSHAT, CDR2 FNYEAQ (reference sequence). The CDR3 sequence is CASSQTPTGVDEQYF. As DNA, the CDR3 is TGTGCTAGCAGTCAGACACCAACAGGGGTGGACGAGCAGTACTTC.

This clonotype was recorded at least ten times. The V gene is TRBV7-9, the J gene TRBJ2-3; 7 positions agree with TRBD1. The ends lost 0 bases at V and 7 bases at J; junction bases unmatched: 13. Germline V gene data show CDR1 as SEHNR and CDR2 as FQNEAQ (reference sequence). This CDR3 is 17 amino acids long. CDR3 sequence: CASSLARSGTERYTQYF. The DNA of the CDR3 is TGTGCCAGCAGCTTAGCGAGGTCCGGGACAGAGAGGTATACGCAGTATTTT. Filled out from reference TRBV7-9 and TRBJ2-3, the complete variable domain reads DTGVSQNPRHKITKRGQNVTFRCDPISEHNRLYWYRQTLGQGPEFLTYFQNEAQLEKSRLLSDRFSAERPKGSFSTLEIQRTEQGDSAMYLCASSLARSGTERYTQYFGPGTRLTVL.

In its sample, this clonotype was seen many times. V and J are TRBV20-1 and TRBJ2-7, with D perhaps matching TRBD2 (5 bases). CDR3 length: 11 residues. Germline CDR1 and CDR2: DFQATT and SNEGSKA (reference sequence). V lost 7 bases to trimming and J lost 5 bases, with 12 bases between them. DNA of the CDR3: TGCAGTGGGTTAGCGATCAACGAGCAGTACTTC. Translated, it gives CSGLAINEQYF.

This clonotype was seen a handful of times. The CDR3 nucleotides read TGTGCCAGCTTGGGGTGGTCTTCGTCTAGCAATCAGCCCCAGCATTTT. The encoded protein is CASLGWSSSSNQPQHF. The chain has TRBV6-2 or TRBV6-3 and TRBJ1-5; unclear D gene. CDR3 length: 16 residues. Germline CDR1 MNHEY, CDR2 SVGEGT. The V and J ends lost 8 bases and 0 bases respectively, with 17 bases between them.

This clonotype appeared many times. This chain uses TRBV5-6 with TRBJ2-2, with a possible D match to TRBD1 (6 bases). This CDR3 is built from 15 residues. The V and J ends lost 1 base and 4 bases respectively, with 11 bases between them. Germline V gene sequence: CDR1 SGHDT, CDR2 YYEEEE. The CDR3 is CASSLQGIGTGELFF. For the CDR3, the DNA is TGTGCCAGCAGCTTGCAGGGGATCGGCACCGGGGAGCTGTTTTTT.

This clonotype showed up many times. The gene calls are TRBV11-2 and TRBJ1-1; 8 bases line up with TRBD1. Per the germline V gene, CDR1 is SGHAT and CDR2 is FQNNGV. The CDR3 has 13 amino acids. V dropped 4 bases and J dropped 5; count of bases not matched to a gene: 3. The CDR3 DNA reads TGTGCCAGCAGCTGGACAGGGTGGACTGAAGCTTTCTTT. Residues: CASSWTGWTEAFF.

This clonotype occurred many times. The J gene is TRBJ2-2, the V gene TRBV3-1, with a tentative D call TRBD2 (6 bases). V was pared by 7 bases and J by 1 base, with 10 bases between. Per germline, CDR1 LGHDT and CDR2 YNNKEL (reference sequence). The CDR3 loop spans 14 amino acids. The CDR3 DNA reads TGTGCCAGCAAACTGCGGGAGAACACCGGGGAGCTGTTTTTT. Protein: CASKLRENTGELFF.

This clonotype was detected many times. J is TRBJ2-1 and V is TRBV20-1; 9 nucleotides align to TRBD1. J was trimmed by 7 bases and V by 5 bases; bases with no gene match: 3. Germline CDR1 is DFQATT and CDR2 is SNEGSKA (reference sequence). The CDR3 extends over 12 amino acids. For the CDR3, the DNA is TGCAGTGCTCGGGACAGGGATAATGAGCAGTTCTTC. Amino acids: CSARDRDNEQFF.

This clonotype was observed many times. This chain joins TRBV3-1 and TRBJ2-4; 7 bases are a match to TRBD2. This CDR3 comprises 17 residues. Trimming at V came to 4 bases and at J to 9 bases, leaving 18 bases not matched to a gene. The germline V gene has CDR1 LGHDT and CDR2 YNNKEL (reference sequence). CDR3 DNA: TGTGCCAGCAGCCCAGAGACTAGCATCCCCCCTAATGGCATTCAGTACTTC. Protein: CASSPETSIPPNGIQYF.

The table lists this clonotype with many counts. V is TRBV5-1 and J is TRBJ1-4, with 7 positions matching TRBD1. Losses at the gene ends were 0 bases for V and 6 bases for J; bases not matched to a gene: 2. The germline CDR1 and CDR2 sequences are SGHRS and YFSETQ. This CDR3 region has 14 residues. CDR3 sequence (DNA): TGCGCCAGCAGCTTGGACGGACAGGATGAAAAACTGTTTTTT. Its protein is CASSLDGQDEKLFF.

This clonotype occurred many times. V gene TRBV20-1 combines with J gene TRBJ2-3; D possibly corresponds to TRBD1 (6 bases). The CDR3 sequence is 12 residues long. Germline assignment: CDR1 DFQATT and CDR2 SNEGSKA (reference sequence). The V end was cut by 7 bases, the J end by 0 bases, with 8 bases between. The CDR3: CSVRGSTDTQYF. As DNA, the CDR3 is TGCAGTGTGAGGGGGAGCACAGATACGCAGTATTTT.